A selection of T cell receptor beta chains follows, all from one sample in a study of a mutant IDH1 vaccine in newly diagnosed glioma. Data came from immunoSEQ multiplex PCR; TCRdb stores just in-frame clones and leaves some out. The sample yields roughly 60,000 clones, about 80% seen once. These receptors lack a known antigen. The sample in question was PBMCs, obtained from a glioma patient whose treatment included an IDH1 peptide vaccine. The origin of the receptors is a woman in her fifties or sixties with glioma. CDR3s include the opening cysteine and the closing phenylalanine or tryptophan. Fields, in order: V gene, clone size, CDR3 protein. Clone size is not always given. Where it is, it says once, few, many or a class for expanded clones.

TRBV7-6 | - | CASSLNNRASSYEQYF
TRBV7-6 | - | CASSLAGTASGELFF
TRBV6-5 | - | CASSKGHPEGTQYF
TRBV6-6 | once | CASSPGLMNTEAFF
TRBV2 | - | CASQRGTSTDTQYF
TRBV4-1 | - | CASSRSGYSYEQYF
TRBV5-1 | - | CASSLFLDPNIPDTQYF
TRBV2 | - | CASSEIWVSTEAFF
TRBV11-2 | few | CASSPRAGYTDTQYF
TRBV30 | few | CAWSRPGGGYTF
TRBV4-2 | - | CASSQAGGTDYGYTF
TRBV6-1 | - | CASSGLAGGPDTQYF
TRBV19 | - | CASSSGGRVDTEAFF
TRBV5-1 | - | CASSLERGTDTQYF
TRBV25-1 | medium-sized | CASSEDLRQETQYF
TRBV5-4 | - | CASSPGQGRTGANVLTF
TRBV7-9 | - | CASSLGLNYGYTF
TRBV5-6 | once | CASSLDRNTEAFF
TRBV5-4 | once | CASSLVGQGQETQYF
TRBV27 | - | CASTGDFGLGQYF
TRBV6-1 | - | CASSEGGTASGNTIYF
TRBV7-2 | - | CASSLGYRGQPQHF
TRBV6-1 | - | CASSERRIGVTYEQYF
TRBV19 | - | CASSWRAEYNSPLHF
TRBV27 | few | CASSSGARGYTF
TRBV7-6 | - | CASSSRGSTDTQYF
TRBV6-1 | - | CASSEKGLGVTAFF